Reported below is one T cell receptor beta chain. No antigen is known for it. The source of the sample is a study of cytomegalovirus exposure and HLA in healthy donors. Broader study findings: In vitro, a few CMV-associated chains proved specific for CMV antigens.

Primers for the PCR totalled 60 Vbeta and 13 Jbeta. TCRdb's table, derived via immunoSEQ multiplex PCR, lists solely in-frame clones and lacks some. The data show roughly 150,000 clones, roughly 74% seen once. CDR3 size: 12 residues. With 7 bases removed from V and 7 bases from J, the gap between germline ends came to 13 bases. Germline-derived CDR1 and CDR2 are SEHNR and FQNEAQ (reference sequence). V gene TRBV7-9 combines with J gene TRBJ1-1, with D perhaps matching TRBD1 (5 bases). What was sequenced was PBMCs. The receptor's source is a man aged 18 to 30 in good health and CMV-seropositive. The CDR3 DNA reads TGTGCCAGCACCCCTCAGGGCGGTGAAGCTTTCTTT. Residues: CASTPQGGEAFF.